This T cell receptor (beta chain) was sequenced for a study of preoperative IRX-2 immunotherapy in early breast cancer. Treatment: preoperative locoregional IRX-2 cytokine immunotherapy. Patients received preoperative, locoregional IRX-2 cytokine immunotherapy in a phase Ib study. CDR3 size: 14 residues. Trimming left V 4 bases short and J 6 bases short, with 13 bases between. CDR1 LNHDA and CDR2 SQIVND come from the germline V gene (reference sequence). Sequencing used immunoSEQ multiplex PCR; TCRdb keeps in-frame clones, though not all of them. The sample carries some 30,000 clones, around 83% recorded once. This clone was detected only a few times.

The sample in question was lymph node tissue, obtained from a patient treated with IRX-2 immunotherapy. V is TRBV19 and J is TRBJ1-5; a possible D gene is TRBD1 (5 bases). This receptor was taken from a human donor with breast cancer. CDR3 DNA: TGTGCCAGTAGTAGAGACAGTACCAGTCAGCCCCAGCATTTT. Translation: CASSRDSTSQPQHF.